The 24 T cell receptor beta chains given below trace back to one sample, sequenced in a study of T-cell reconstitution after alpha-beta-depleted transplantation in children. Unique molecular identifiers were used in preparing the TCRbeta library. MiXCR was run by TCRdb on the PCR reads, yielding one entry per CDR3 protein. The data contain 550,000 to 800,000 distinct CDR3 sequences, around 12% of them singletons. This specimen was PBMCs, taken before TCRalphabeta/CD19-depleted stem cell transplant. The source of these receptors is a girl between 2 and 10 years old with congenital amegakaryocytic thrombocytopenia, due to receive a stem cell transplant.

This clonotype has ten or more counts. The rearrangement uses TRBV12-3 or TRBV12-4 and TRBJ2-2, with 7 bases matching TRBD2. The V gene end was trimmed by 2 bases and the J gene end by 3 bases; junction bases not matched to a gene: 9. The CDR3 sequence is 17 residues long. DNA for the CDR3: TGTGCCAGCAGTTTACCCCGGGTAGCGGGTCACACCGGGGAGCTGTTTTTT. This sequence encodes CASSLPRVAGHTGELFF.

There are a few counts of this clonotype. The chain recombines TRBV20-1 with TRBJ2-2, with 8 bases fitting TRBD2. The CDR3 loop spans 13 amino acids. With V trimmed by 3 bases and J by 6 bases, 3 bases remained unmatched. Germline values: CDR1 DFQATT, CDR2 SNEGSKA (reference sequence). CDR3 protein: CSASGRAAGELFF. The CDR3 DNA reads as TGCAGTGCTAGCGGGAGGGCCGCCGGGGAGCTGTTTTTT.

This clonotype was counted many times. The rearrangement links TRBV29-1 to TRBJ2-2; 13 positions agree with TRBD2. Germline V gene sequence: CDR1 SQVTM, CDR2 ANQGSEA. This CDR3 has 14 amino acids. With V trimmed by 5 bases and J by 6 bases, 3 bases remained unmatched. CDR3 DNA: TGCAGCGTTCGGGGACTAGCGGGATCCGGGGAGCTGTTTTTT. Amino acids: CSVRGLAGSGELFF.

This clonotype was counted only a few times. The DNA of the CDR3 is TGCGCCAGCAGCCTAAGGACAGGGAATAACAATGAGCAGTTCTTC. Its translation: CASSLRTGNNNEQFF. This sequence joins TRBV5-1 and TRBJ2-1; TRBD1 aligns across 8 bases. The CDR3 is 15 residues long. The trim removed 4 bases at V and 5 bases at J, leaving 8 bases unmatched. CDR1 SGHRS and CDR2 YFSETQ come from the germline V gene. The full variable domain, its missing parts supplied by reference TRBV5-1 and TRBJ2-1, is KAGVTQTPRYLIKTRGQQVTLSCSPISGHRSVSWYQQTPGQGLQFLFEYFSETQRNKGNFPGRFSGRQFSNSRSEMNVSTLELGDSALYLCASSLRTGNNNEQFFGPGTRLTVL.

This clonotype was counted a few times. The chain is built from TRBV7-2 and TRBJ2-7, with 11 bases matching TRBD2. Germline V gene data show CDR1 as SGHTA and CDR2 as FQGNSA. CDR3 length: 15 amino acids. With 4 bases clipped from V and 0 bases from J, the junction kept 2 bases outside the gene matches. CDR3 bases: TGTGCCAGCAGCTATAGCGGGAGGGACTCCTACGAGCAGTACTTC. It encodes CASSYSGRDSYEQYF.

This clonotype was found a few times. CDR3 region: CASSKQNSPLHF. DNA of the CDR3: TGTGCCAGCAGCAAACAAAATTCACCCCTCCACTTT. J is TRBJ1-6 and V is TRBV7-9; D remains ambiguous. CDR1 SEHNR and CDR2 FQNEAQ come from the germline V gene (reference sequence). This CDR3 has 12 amino acids. V gave up 5 bases and J gave up 7 bases, with 6 bases separating them. The full variable domain, in which reference TRBV7-9 and TRBJ1-6 provide the parts outside the CDR3, is DTGVSQNPRHKITKRGQNVTFRCDPISEHNRLYWYRQTLGQGPEFLTYFQNEAQLEKSRLLSDRFSAERPKGSFSTLEIQRTEQGDSAMYLCASSKQNSPLHFGNGTRLTVT.

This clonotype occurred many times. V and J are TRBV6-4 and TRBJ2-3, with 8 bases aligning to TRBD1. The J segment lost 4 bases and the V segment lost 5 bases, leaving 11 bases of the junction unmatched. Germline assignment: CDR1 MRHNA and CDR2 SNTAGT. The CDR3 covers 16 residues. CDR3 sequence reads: CASSLQPGGSADTQYF. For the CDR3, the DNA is TGTGCCAGCAGTCTACAGCCAGGGGGCTCCGCAGATACGCAGTATTTT.

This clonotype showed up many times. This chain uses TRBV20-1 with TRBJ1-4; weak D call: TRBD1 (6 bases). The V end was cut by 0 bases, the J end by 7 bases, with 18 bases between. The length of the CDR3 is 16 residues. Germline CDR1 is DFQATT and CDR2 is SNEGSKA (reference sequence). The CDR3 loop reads CSARDPVRGVREKLFF. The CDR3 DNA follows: TGCAGTGCTAGAGATCCAGTGAGGGGGGTCCGTGAAAAACTGTTTTTT.

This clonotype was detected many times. The CDR3 nucleotides read TGCAGTGCCGAATTAGGGGATTACGAGCAGTACTTC. Its protein is CSAELGDYEQYF. The J gene is TRBJ2-7, the V gene TRBV20-1; a weak D match, TRBD1 (5 bases). The V gene lost 6 bases and the J gene lost 4 bases, with 13 bases spanning the gap. The germline gives CDR1 DFQATT, CDR2 SNEGSKA (reference sequence). The CDR3 extends over 12 amino acids.

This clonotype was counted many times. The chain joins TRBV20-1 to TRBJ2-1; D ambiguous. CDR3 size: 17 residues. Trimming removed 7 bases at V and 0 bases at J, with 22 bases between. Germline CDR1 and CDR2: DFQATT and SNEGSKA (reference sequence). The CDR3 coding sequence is TGCAGTGTAAAGTCCTCAAAGGCCGGTTACTCCTACAATGAGCAGTTCTTC. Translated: CSVKSSKAGYSYNEQFF.

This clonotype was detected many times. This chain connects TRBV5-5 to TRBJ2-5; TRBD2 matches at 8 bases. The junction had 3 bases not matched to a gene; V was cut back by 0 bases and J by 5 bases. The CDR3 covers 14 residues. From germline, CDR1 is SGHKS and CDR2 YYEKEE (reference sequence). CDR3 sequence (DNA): TGTGCCAGCAGCTTGGGGACTAGCCTTGAGACCCAGTACTTC. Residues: CASSLGTSLETQYF.

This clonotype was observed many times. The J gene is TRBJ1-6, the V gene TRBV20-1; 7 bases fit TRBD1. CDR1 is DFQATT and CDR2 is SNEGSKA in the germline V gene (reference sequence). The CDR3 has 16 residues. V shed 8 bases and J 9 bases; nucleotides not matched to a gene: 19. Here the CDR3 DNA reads TGCAGTACTCACACACTCCCGGGACAGTTAAGTTCACCCCTCCACTTT. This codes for CSTHTLPGQLSSPLHF.

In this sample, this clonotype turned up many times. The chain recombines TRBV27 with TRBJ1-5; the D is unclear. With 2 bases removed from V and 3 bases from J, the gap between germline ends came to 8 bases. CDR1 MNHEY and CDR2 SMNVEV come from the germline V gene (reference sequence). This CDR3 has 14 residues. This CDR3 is CASSLRHYNQPQHF. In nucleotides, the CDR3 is TGTGCCAGCAGTTTAAGACACTACAATCAGCCCCAGCATTTT.

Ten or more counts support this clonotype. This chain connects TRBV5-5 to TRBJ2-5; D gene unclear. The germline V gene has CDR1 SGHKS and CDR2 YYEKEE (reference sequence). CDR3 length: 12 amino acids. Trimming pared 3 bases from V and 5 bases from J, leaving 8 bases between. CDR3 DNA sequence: TGTGCCAGCAGCTACCCCATGGAGACCCAGTACTTC. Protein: CASSYPMETQYF.

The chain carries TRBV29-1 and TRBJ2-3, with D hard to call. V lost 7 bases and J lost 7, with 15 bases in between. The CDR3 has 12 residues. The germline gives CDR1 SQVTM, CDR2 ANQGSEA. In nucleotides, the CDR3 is TGCAGCGCCGGAAGTAGCCGGAATACGCAGTATTTT. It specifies CSAGSSRNTQYF.

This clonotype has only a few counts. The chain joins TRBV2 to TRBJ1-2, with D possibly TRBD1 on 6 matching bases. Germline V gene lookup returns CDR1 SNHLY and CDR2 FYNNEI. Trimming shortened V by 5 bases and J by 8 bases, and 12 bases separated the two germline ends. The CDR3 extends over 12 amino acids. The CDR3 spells CASSYRADGYTF. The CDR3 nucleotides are TGTGCCAGCAGTTACAGGGCCGACGGCTACACCTTC.

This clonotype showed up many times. CDR3 bases: TGTGCCAGCAGCTTAGGCGGGAGCGTCACAGATACGCAGTATTTT. Protein product: CASSLGGSVTDTQYF. The chain links TRBV11-3 to TRBJ2-3; 7 bases line up with TRBD2. CDR3 length equals 15 residues. Germline trimming cut 1 base from V and 2 bases from J; bases unmatched to any gene: 3. The germline gives CDR1 SGHNT, CDR2 YENEEA.

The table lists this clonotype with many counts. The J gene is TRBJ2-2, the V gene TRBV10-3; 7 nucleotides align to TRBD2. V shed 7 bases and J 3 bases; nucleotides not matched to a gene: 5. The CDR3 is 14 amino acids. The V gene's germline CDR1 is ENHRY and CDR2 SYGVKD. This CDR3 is CAIKTGGDTGELFF. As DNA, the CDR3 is TGTGCCATCAAGACTGGGGGGGACACCGGGGAGCTGTTTTTT.

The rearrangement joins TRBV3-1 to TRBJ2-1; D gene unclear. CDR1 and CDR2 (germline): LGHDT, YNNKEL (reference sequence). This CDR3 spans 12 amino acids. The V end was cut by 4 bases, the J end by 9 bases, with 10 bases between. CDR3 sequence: CASSRTLSEQFF. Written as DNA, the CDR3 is TGTGCCAGCAGCCGTACATTGAGTGAGCAGTTCTTC.

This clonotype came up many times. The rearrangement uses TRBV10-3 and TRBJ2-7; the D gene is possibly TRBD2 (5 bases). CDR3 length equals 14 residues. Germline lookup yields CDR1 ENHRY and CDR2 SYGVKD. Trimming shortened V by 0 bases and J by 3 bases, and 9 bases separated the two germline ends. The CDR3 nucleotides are TGTGCCATCAGTGAGTCCCTAGCTGACTACGAGCAGTACTTC. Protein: CAISESLADYEQYF.

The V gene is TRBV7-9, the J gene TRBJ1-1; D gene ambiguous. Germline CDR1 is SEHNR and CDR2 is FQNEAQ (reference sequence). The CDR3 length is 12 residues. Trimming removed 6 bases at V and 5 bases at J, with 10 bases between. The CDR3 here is CASRPQSTEAFF. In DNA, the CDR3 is TGTGCCAGCAGACCTCAGAGTACTGAAGCTTTCTTT.

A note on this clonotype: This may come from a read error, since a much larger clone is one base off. The DNA of the CDR3 is TGCAGTGCAGGGACAGGGGATCCAGAGACCCAGTACTTC. Translation gives CSAGTGDPETQYF. This chain joins TRBV20-1 and TRBJ2-5, with TRBD1 identical over 10 bases. The junction had 5 bases not matched to a gene; V was cut back by 6 bases and J by 4 bases. This CDR3 region has 13 residues. CDR1 and CDR2 (germline): DFQATT, SNEGSKA (reference sequence).

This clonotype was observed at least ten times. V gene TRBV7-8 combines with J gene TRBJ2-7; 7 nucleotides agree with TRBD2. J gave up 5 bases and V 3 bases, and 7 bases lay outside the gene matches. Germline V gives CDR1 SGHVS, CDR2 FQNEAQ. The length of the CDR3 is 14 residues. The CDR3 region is CASSFRGGLDEQYF. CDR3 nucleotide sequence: TGTGCCAGCAGCTTTAGGGGAGGGTTGGACGAGCAGTACTTC.

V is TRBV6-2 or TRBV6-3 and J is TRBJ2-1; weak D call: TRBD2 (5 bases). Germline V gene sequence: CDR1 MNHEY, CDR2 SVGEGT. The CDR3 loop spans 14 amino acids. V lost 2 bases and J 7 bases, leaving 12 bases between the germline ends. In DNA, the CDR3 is TGTGCCAGCAGTTACGACCCCCGGGGAAATGAGCAGTTCTTC. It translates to CASSYDPRGNEQFF.